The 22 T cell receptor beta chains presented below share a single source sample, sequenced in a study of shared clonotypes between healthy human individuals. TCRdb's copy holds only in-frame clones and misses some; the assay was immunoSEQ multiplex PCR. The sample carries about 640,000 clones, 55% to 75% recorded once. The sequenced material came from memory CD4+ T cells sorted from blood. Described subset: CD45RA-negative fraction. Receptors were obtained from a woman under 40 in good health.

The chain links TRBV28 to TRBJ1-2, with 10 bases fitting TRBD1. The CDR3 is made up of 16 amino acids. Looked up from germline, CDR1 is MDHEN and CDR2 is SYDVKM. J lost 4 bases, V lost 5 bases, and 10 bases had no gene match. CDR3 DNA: TGTGCCAGCAGTACGACAGGGGGCAAGCACATCTATGGCTACACCTTC. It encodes CASSTTGGKHIYGYTF.

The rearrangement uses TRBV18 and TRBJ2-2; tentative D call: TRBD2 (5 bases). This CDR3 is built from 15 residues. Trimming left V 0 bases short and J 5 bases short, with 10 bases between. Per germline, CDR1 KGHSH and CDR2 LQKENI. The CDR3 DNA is TGTGCCAGCTCACCACCGGGCAGGACTACCGGGGAGCTGTTTTTT. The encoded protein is CASSPPGRTTGELFF.

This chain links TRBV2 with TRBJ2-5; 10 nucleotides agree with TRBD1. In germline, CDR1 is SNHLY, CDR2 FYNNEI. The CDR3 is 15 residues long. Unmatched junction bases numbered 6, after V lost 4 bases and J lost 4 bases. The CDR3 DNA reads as TGTGCCAGCAGTGTTGACAGGGGGCAAGGAGAGACCCAGTACTTC. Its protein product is CASSVDRGQGETQYF.

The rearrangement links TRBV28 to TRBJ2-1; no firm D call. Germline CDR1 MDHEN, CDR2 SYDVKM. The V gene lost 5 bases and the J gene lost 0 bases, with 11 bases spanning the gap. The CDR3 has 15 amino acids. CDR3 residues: CASSGPPSSYNEQFF. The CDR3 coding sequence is TGTGCCAGCAGTGGACCTCCTAGCTCCTACAATGAGCAGTTCTTC. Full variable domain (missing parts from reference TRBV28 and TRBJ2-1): DVKVTQSSRYLVKRTGEKVFLECVQDMDHENMFWYRQDPGLGLRLIYFSYDVKMKEKGDIPEGYSVSREKKERFSLILESASTNQTSMYLCASSGPPSSYNEQFFGPGTRLTVL.

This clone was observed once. DNA of the CDR3: TGTGCCAGCAGGCGACAGGGGACCTACGAGCAGTACTTC. Protein: CASRRQGTYEQYF. This chain links TRBV28 with TRBJ2-7, with TRBD1 identical over 8 bases. Germline V gene lookup returns CDR1 MDHEN and CDR2 SYDVKM. The V segment lost 6 bases and the J segment 2 bases; nucleotides outside the gene matches: 3. The CDR3 totals 13 residues. The full variable domain, completed using reference TRBV28 and TRBJ2-7, is DVKVTQSSRYLVKRTGEKVFLECVQDMDHENMFWYRQDPGLGLRLIYFSYDVKMKEKGDIPEGYSVSREKKERFSLILESASTNQTSMYLCASRRQGTYEQYFGPGTRLTVT.

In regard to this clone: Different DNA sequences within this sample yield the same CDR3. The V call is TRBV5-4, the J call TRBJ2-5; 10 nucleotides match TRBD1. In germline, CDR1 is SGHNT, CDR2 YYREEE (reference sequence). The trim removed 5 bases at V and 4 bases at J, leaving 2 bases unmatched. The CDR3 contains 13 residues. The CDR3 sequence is CASSRTGGETQYF. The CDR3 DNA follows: TGTGCCAGCAGTCGGACAGGGGGAGAGACCCAGTACTTC.

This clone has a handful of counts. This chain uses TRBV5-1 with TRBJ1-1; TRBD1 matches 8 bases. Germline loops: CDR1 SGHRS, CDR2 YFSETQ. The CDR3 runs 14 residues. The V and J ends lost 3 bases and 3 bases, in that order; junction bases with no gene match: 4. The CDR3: CASSSDRVDTEAFF. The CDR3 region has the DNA TGCGCCAGCAGCTCGGACAGGGTGGACACTGAAGCTTTCTTT.

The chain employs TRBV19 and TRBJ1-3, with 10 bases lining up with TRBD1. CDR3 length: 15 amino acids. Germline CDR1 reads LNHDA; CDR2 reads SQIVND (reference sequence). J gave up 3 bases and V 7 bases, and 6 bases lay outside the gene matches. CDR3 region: CASTDRGDYGNTIYF. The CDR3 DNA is TGTGCCAGTACGGACAGGGGGGATTATGGAAACACCATATATTTT.

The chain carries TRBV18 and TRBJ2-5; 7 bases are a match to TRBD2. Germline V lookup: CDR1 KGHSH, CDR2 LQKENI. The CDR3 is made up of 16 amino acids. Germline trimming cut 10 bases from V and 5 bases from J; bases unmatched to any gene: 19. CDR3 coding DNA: TGTGCCACCGCACTCGAGGCTAGCGGTGCTGGGGAGACCCAGTACTTC. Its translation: CATALEASGAGETQYF.

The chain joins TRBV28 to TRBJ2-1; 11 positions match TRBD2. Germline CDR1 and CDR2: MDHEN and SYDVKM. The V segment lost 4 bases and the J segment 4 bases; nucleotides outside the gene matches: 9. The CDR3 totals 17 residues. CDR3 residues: CASSYNSGRARYNEQFF. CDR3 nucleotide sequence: TGTGCCAGCAGTTACAATAGCGGGAGGGCCCGGTACAATGAGCAGTTCTTC.

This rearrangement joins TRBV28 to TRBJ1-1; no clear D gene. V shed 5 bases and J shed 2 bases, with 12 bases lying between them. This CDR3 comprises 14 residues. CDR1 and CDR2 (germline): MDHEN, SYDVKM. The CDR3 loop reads CASSPLYVNTEAFF. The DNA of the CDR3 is TGTGCCAGCAGTCCCCTCTACGTAAACACTGAAGCTTTCTTT.

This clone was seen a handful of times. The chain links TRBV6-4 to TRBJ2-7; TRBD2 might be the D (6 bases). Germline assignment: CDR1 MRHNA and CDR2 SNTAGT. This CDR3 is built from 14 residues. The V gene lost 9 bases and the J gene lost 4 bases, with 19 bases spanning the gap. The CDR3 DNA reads TGTGCCAGGGGGTGGCCGGGAGCCACTTACGAGCAGTACTTC. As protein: CARGWPGATYEQYF.

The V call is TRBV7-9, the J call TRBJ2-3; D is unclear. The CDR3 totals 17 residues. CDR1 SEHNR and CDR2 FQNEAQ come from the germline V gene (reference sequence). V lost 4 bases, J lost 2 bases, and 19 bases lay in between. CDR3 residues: CASSSPPGSAATDTQYF. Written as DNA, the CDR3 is TGTGCCAGCAGCTCACCTCCCGGATCGGCGGCCACAGATACGCAGTATTTT.

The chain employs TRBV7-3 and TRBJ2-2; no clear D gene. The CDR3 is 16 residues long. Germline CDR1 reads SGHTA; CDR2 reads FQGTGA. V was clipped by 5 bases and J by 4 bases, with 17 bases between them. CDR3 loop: CASSMQTIRVTGELFF. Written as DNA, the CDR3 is TGTGCCAGCAGCATGCAGACCATACGTGTCACCGGGGAGCTGTTTTTT.

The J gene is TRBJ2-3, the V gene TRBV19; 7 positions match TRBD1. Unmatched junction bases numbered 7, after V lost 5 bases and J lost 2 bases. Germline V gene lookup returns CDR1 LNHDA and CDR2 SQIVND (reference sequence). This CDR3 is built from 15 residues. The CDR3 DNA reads TGTGCCAGTAGTCCAAGGACAGGACCCACAGATACGCAGTATTTT. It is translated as CASSPRTGPTDTQYF. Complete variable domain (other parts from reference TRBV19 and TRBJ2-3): DGGITQSPKYLFRKEGQNVTLSCEQNLNHDAMYWYRQDPGQGLRLIYYSQIVNDFQKGDIAEGYSVSREKKESFPLTVTSAQKNPTAFYLCASSPRTGPTDTQYFGPGTRLTVL.

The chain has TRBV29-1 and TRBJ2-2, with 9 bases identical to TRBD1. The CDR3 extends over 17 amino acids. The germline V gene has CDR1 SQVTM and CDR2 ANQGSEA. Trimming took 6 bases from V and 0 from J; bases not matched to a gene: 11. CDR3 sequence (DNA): TGCAGCGTGTCCCCGGGACAGGGCGTTTCGAACACCGGGGAGCTGTTTTTT. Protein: CSVSPGQGVSNTGELFF.

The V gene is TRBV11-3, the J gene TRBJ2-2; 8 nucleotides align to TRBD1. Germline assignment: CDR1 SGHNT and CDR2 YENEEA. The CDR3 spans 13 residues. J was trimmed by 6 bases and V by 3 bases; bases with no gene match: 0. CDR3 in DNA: TGTGCCAGCAGCTTGACAGGGGCCGGGGAGCTGTTTTTT. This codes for CASSLTGAGELFF.

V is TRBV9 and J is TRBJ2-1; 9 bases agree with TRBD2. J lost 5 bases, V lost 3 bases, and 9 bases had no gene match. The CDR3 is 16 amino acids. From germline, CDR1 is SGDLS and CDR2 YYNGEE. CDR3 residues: CASSEPKGGRDNEQFF. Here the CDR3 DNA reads TGTGCCAGCAGCGAGCCTAAGGGCGGGAGGGACAATGAGCAGTTCTTC.

DNA of the CDR3: TGTGCCAGCAGCTCGGGACTGTCTAGCAATCAGCCCCAGCATTTT. Translation: CASSSGLSSNQPQHF. The chain employs TRBV6-5 and TRBJ1-5; tentatively, D is TRBD1 (5 bases). CDR3 length: 15 amino acids. Germline CDR1 and CDR2: MNHEY and SVGAGI. V was cut by 6 bases and J by 0 bases, with 12 bases left in between.

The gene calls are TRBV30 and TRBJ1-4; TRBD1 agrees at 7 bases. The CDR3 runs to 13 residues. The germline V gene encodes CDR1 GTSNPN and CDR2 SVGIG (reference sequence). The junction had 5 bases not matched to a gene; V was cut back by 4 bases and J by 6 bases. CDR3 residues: CAWKAGGDEKLFF. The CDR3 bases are TGTGCCTGGAAGGCAGGGGGGGATGAAAAACTGTTTTTT.

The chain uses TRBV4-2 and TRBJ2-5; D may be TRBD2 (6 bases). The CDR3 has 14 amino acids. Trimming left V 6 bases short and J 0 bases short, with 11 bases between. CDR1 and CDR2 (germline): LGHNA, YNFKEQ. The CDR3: CASSVGGNQETQYF. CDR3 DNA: TGTGCCAGCAGTGTGGGGGGTAACCAAGAGACCCAGTACTTC.

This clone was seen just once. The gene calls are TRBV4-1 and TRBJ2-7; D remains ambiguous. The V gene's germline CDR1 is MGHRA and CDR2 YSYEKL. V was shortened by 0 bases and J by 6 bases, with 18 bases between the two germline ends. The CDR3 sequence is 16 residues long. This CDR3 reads CASSQDWAGPPGEQYF. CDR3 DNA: TGCGCCAGCAGCCAAGATTGGGCAGGACCTCCGGGCGAGCAGTACTTC.